This note documents a single T cell receptor beta chain sequence. Enrollment of patients from Seattle took place during active infection, with longitudinal follow-up. In the original workflow: Amplified reference gene primers provided the basis for estimating nucleated cell counts. Measured with immunoSEQ multiplex PCR; TCRdb has only the in-frame clones, and not every one. V, J and clone size are those of that table, while D and trimming were read from the DNA. The sample contains about 420,000 clones, 85% to 90% of which appear only once. The data stem from a study of blood T cell repertoires in COVID-19. The wider study: Samples representing acute and convalescent COVID-19 were sourced from the United States, Italy and Spain. PBMCs, B-cell-depleted T cells, or T cells provided the cDNA or gDNA that made up the material.

CDR3 length: 14 residues. V gave up 8 bases and J gave up 1 base; unmatched junction bases: 7. Germline V gene data show CDR1 as MNHEY and CDR2 as SMNVEV (reference sequence). This TCR was recovered from a man younger than 35 with COVID-19, enrolled during active disease. The chain has TRBV27 and TRBJ2-5; 7 bases map to TRBD1. The specimen was peripheral blood. This chain's CDR3 is CASGKTGRQETQYF. DNA for the CDR3: TGTGCCAGCGGCAAGACAGGGCGCCAAGAGACCCAGTACTTC.